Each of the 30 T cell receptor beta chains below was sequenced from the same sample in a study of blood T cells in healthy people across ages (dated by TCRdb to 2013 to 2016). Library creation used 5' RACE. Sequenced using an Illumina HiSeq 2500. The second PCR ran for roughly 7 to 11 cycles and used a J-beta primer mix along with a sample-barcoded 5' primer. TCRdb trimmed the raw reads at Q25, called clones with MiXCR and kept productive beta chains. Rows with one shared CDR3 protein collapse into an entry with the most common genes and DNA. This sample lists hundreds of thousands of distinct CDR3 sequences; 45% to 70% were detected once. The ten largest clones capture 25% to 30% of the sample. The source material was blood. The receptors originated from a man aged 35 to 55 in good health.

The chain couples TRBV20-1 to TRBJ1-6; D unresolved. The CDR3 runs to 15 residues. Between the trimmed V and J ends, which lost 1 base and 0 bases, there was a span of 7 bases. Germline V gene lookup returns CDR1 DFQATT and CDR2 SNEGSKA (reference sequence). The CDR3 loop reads CSARGVSSYNSPLHF. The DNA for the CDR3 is TGCAGTGCTAGAGGAGTGAGCTCCTATAATTCACCCCTCCACTTT.

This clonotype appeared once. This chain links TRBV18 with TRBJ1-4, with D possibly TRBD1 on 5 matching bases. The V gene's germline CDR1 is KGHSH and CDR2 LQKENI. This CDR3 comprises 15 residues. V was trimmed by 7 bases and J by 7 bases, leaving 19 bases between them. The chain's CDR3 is CASFGVQGLGEKLFF. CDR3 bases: TGTGCCAGCTTCGGAGTCCAGGGATTAGGTGAAAAACTGTTTTTT.

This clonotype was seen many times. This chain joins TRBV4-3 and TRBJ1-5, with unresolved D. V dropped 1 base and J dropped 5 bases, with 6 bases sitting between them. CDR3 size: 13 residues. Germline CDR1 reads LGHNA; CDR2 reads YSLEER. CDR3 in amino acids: CASSQGADQPQHF. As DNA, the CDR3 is TGCGCCAGCAGCCAAGGGGCCGATCAGCCCCAGCATTTT.

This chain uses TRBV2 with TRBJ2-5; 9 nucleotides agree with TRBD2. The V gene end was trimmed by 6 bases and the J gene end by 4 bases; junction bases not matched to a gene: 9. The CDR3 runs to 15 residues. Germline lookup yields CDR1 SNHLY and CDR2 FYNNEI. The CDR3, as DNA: TGTGCCAGCAGCGGCGGGGGGGCAGGGGCAGAGACCCAGTACTTC. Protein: CASSGGGAGAETQYF.

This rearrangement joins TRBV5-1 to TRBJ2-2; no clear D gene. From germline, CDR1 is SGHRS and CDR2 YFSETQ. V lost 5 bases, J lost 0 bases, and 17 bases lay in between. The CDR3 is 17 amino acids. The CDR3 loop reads CASRRLLPGPNTGELFF. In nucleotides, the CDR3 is TGCGCCAGCAGGAGATTACTACCCGGACCGAACACCGGGGAGCTGTTTTTT.

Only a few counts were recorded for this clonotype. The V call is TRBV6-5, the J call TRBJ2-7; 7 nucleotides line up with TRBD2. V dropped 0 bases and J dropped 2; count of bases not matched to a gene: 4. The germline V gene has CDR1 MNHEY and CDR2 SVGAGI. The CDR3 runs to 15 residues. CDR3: CASSYSSGFAYEQYF. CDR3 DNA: TGTGCCAGCAGTTACTCTAGCGGGTTCGCCTACGAGCAGTACTTC.

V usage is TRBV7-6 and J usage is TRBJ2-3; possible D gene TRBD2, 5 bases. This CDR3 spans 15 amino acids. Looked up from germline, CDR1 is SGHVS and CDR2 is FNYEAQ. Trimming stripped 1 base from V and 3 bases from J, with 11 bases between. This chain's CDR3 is CASSLEEGTTDTQYF. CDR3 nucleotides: TGTGCCAGCAGCTTAGAAGAGGGTACAACAGATACGCAGTATTTT.

This CDR3 reads CSACGQGSYNEQFF. The DNA for the CDR3 is TGCAGTGCTTGCGGACAGGGCTCCTACAATGAGCAGTTCTTC. The chain links TRBV20-1 to TRBJ2-1; the match to TRBD1 covers 8 bases. CDR1 and CDR2 (germline): DFQATT, SNEGSKA (reference sequence). This CDR3 region has 14 residues. J gave up 0 bases and V 5 bases, and 3 bases lay outside the gene matches.

CDR3 amino acids: CATPKGNEQFF. CDR3 bases: TGTGCCACGCCTAAGGGGAATGAGCAGTTCTTC. This chain uses TRBV25-1 with TRBJ2-1, with D possibly matching TRBD1 (5 bases). CDR3 size: 11 residues. Germline V gene sequence: CDR1 MGHDK, CDR2 SYGVNS. V was shortened by 10 bases and J by 7 bases, with 11 bases between the two germline ends.

The CDR3 is CASSYSIQNNQPQHF. CDR3 coding DNA: TGTGCCAGCAGTTACTCGATCCAGAACAATCAGCCCCAGCATTTT. The rearrangement joins TRBV6-2 or TRBV6-3 to TRBJ1-5; D call uncertain. V shed 0 bases and J shed 3 bases, with 9 bases lying between them. Germline CDR1 MNHEY, CDR2 SVGEGT. The CDR3 loop spans 15 amino acids.

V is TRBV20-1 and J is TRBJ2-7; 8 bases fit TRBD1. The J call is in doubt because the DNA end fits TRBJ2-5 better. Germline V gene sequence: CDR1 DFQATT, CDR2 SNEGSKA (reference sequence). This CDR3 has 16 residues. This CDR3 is CSARDKGDRGLETQYF. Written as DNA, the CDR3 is TGCAGTGCTAGAGATAAGGGTGACAGGGGATTGGAGACCCAGTACTTC.

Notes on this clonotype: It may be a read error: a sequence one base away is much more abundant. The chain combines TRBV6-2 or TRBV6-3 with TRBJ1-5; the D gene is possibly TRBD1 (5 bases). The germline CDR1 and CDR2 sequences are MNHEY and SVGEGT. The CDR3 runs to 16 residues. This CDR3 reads CASSPGGEIGNQPRHF. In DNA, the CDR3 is TGTGCCAGCAGCCCGGGAGGGGAGATCGGCAATCAGCCCCGGCATTTT.

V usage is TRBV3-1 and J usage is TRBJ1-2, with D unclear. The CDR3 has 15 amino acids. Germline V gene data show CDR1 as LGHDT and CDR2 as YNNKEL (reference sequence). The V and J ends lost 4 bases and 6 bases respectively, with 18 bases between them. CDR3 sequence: CASSPHPDRGHGYTF. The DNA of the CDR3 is TGTGCCAGCAGCCCCCACCCGGACCGTGGACATGGCTACACCTTC. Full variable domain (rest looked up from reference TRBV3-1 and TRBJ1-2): DTAVSQTPKYLVTQMGNDKSIKCEQNLGHDTMYWYKQDSKKFLKIMFSYNNKELIINETVPNRFSPKSPDKAHLNLHINSLELGDSAVYFCASSPHPDRGHGYTFGSGTRLTVV.

CDR3: CASSFGGEGYTF. In DNA form, the CDR3 reads TGTGCCAGCAGTTTCGGAGGGGAAGGCTACACCTTC. V and J are TRBV27 and TRBJ1-2; D is perhaps TRBD1 (5 bases). This CDR3 is built from 12 residues. Trimming took off 3 bases at V and 8 bases at J, with 10 bases between the two ends. From germline, CDR1 is MNHEY and CDR2 SMNVEV (reference sequence).

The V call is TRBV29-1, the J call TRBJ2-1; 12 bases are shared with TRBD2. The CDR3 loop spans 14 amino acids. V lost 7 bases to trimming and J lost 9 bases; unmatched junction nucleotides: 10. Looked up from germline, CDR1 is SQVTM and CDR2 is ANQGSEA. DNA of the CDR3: TGCAGCGGCCAACTAGCGGGAGGTAGTGGTGAGCAGTTCTTC. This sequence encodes CSGQLAGGSGEQFF.

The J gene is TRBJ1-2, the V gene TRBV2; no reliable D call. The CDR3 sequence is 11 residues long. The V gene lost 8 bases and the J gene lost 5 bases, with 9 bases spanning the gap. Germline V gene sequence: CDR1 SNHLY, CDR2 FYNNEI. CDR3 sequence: CASAGDYGYTF. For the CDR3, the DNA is TGTGCCAGCGCAGGAGATTATGGCTACACCTTC.

CDR3 region: CASREASGPYNEQFF. The CDR3, as DNA: TGTGCCAGCAGGGAGGCTAGCGGACCCTACAATGAGCAGTTCTTC. The chain carries TRBV7-8 and TRBJ2-1, with 7 bases that match TRBD2. Germline CDR1 SGHVS, CDR2 FQNEAQ. The CDR3 has 15 amino acids. The J segment lost 2 bases and the V segment lost 6 bases, leaving 7 bases of the junction unmatched.

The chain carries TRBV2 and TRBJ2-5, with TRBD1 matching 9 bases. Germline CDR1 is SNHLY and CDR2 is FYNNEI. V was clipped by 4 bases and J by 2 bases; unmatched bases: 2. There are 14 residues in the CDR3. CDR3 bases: TGTGCCAGCAGTGCGGACAGGGGACAAGAGACCCAGTACTTC. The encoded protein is CASSADRGQETQYF.

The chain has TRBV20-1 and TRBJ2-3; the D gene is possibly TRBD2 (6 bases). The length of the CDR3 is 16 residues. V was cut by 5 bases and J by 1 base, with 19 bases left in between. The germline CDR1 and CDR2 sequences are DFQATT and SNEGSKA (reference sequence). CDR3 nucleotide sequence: TGCAGTGCTTGGGGAGGCGCCGGCCACCGCACAGATACGCAGTATTTT. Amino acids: CSAWGGAGHRTDTQYF.

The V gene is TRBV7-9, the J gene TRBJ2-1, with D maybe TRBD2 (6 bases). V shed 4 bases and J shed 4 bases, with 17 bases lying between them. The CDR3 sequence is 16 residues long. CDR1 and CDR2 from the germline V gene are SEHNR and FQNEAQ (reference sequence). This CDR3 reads CASSSKEGEVYNEQFF. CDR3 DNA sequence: TGTGCCAGCAGCTCGAAGGAAGGGGAGGTATACAATGAGCAGTTCTTC.

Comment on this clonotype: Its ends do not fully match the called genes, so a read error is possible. The CDR3 region is CASSQVERGASLWIGELFF. CDR3 in DNA: TGCGCCAGCAGCCAAGTCGAGCGGGGGGCCAGCCTTTGGATCGGGGAGCTGTTTTTT. The chain links TRBV3-1 to TRBJ2-2; 9 positions match TRBD2. Per the germline V gene, CDR1 is LGHDT and CDR2 is YNNKEL (reference sequence). This CDR3 has 19 residues.

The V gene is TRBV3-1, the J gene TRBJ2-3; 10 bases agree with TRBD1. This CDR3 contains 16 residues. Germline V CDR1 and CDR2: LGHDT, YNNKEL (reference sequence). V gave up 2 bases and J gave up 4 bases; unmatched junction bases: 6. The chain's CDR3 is CASSQPGTGVSDTQYF. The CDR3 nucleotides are TGTGCCAGCAGCCAACCCGGGACAGGGGTTTCAGATACGCAGTATTTT.

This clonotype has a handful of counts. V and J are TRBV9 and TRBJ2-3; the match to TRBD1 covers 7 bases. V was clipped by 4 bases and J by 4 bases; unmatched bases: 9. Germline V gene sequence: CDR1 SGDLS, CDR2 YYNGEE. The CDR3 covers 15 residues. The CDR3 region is CASSPPGTGADTQYF. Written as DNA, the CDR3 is TGTGCCAGCAGCCCACCGGGAACAGGGGCAGATACGCAGTATTTT.

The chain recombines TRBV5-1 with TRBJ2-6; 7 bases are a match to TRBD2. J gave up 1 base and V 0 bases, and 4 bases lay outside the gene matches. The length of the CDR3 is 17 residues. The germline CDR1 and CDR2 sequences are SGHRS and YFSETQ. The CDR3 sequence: CASSLGDYRSGANVLTF. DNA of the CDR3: TGCGCCAGCAGCTTGGGGGACTATAGATCTGGGGCCAACGTCCTGACTTTC.

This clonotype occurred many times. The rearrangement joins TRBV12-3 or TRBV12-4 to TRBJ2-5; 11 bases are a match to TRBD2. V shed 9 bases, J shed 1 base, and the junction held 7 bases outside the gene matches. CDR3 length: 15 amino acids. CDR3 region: CASSPLAGGQETQYF. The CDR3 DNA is TGTGCCAGTTCCCCCCTAGCGGGGGGCCAAGAGACCCAGTACTTC.

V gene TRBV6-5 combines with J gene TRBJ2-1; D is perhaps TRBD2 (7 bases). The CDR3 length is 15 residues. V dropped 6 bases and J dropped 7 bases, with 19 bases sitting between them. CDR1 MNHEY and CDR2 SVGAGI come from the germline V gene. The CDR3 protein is CASRLWGGGQNEQFF. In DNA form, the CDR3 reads TGTGCCAGCAGACTGTGGGGGGGCGGTCAAAATGAGCAGTTCTTC.

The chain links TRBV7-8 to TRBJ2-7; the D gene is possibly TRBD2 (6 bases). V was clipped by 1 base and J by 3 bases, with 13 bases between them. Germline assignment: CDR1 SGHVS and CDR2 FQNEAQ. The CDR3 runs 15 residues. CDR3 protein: CASSLGGGLVYEQYF. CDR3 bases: TGTGCCAGCAGCTTAGGGGGAGGTCTAGTCTACGAGCAGTACTTC.

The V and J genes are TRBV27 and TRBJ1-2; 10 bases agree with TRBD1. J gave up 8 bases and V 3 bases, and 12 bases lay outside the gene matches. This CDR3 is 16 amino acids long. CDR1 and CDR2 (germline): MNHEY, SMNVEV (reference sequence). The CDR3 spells CASSFSRTGGTIGYTF. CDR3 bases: TGTGCCAGCAGTTTTTCGCGGACAGGGGGGACTATCGGCTACACCTTC.

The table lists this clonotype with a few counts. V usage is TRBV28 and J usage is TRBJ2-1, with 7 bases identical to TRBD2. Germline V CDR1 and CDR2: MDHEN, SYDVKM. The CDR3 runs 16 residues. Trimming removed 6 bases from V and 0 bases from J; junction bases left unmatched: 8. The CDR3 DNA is TGTGCCAGCAGAGACTCTAGCGGAAGCTCCTACAATGAGCAGTTCTTC. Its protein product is CASRDSSGSSYNEQFF.

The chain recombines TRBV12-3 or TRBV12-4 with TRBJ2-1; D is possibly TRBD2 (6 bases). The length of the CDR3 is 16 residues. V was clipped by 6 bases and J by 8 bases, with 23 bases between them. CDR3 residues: CASSLVGGRAGHEQFF. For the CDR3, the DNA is TGTGCCAGCAGCCTCGTTGGGGGGAGAGCTGGGCATGAGCAGTTCTTC.